One sample yielded the 32 T cell receptor beta chains listed below, sequenced in a study of CD8 T cells in Susac syndrome. Reverse transcription used roughly 0.5 to 1 ug RNA and random hexamers. TCRdb processed the immunoSEQ multiplex PCR reads anew with MiXCR; each CDR3 protein has one entry. Of approximately 74,000 distinct CDR3 sequences in the sample, around 94% were seen once. Sequencing was performed on CD8+ T cells from PBMCs. Receptors were obtained from a human donor with Susac syndrome.

The V and J genes are TRBV11-2 and TRBJ1-2; D not certain. V lost 5 bases to trimming and J lost 5 bases, with 21 bases between them. Germline CDR1 SGHAT, CDR2 FQNNGV. The CDR3 has 16 residues. CDR3 coding DNA: TGTGCCAGCAGCCCGGACGGTCACTCCCCACTTTATGGCTACACCTTC. Its protein is CASSPDGHSPLYGYTF.

This chain connects TRBV24-1 to TRBJ2-3; 14 positions match TRBD2. Germline V CDR1 and CDR2: KGHDR, SFDVKD. Trimming cost V 4 bases and J 3 bases; bases outside gene matches: 11. CDR3 size: 19 residues. The CDR3 sequence: CATSEVPGLAGDRTDTQYF. In DNA form, the CDR3 reads TGTGCCACCAGTGAGGTCCCGGGACTAGCGGGAGATCGGACAGATACGCAGTATTTT.

This clonotype is a singleton in its sample. This chain joins TRBV12-3 or TRBV12-4 and TRBJ2-1; 8 bases map to TRBD2. CDR3 length equals 16 residues. Trimming at V came to 6 bases and at J to 2 bases, leaving 9 bases not matched to a gene. CDR3 sequence reads: CASSLSGGAAYNEQFF. CDR3 coding DNA: TGTGCCAGCAGCCTCTCGGGGGGGGCGGCCTACAATGAGCAGTTCTTC.

This rearrangement joins TRBV30 to TRBJ1-1, with D tentatively TRBD1 (5 bases). This CDR3 has 13 amino acids. V was pared by 2 bases and J by 1 base, with 8 bases between. Germline CDR1 and CDR2: GTSNPN and SVGIG (reference sequence). As DNA, the CDR3 is TGTGCCTGGAGTCCGGGGGGGAACACTGAAGCTTTCTTT. This encodes CAWSPGGNTEAFF.

This sequence joins TRBV7-9 and TRBJ2-2; no firm D call. The CDR3 extends over 14 amino acids. The germline CDR1 and CDR2 sequences are SEHNR and FQNEAQ (reference sequence). Trimming took off 0 bases at V and 10 bases at J, with 12 bases between the two ends. Here the CDR3 DNA reads TGTGCCAGCAGCTTAGCGTCGTTAGCCGTGGAGCTGTTTTTT. Translation gives CASSLASLAVELFF.

This rearrangement joins TRBV9 to TRBJ2-1; TRBD2 aligns across 12 bases. The germline gives CDR1 SGDLS, CDR2 YYNGEE. The V segment lost 4 bases and the J segment 10 bases; nucleotides outside the gene matches: 21. The CDR3 contains 19 residues. The CDR3 loop is CASSFCQPRLAGVSKEQFF. In DNA, the CDR3 is TGTGCCAGCAGCTTCTGCCAACCCCGACTAGCGGGAGTGTCAAAAGAGCAGTTCTTC.

The rearrangement links TRBV13 to TRBJ2-2; 10 bases fit TRBD1. V dropped 3 bases and J dropped 5; count of bases not matched to a gene: 3. This CDR3 has 15 amino acids. Germline lookup yields CDR1 PRHDT and CDR2 FYEKMQ (reference sequence). The CDR3 reads CASSFGTGVTGELFF. The CDR3 bases are TGTGCCAGCAGCTTCGGGACAGGGGTGACCGGGGAGCTGTTTTTT.

This sequence joins TRBV27 and TRBJ2-1; no clear D. V was shortened by 8 bases and J by 0 bases, with 8 bases between the two germline ends. From germline, CDR1 is MNHEY and CDR2 SMNVEV (reference sequence). This CDR3 comprises 13 residues. The DNA for the CDR3 is TGTGCCAGCCGGACGGGCTCCTACAATGAGCAGTTCTTC. As protein: CASRTGSYNEQFF.

This clonotype appeared a few times. The rearrangement joins TRBV30 to TRBJ1-5; D remains unclear. The V end lost 1 base, the J end lost 0 bases, and 4 bases lay between the germline ends. This CDR3 comprises 13 residues. CDR1 is GTSNPN and CDR2 is SVGIG in the germline V gene (reference sequence). The CDR3 DNA reads TGTGCCTGGAGTGAGAATAGCAATCAGCCCCAGCATTTT. Protein product: CAWSENSNQPQHF.

In its sample, this clonotype was seen once. The V call is TRBV20-1, the J call TRBJ2-4; D is unresolved. The CDR3 length is 15 residues. Per the germline V gene, CDR1 is DFQATT and CDR2 is SNEGSKA (reference sequence). V was pared by 4 bases and J by 0 bases, with 13 bases between. This CDR3 reads CSAKDRTEAKNIQYF. The CDR3 nucleotides are TGCAGTGCTAAGGACCGAACCGAAGCCAAAAACATTCAGTACTTC.

V and J are TRBV29-1 and TRBJ2-6; the D call may be TRBD1 or TRBD2 (6 bases each). CDR3 length: 17 residues. CDR1 and CDR2 from the germline V gene are SQVTM and ANQGSEA. Trimming took off 4 bases at V and 0 bases at J, with 16 bases between the two ends. CDR3 sequence (DNA): TGCAGCGTTGCGGGGGACATTCCGAACTCTGGGGCCAACGTCCTGACTTTC. Protein product: CSVAGDIPNSGANVLTF.

The rearrangement links TRBV7-9 to TRBJ2-1; no clear D. V was shortened by 5 bases and J by 8 bases, with 19 bases between the two germline ends. The CDR3 covers 15 residues. Germline lookup yields CDR1 SEHNR and CDR2 FQNEAQ (reference sequence). CDR3: CASSPDKPLGHEQFF. CDR3 bases: TGTGCCAGCAGCCCTGACAAGCCCCTCGGGCATGAGCAGTTCTTC.

This sequence joins TRBV24-1 and TRBJ2-1; D remains unclear. This CDR3 comprises 13 residues. Trimming removed 3 bases from V and 11 bases from J, with 13 bases in between. CDR1 KGHDR and CDR2 SFDVKD come from the germline V gene. CDR3 in amino acids: CATSDRSSLQQFF. The CDR3 region has the DNA TGTGCCACCAGTGATCGCTCTTCTTTGCAGCAGTTCTTC.

The CDR3 DNA sequence: TGTGCCAGCAGCATGGTAGGTGAGGACAATGAGCAGTTCTTC. Protein sequence: CASSMVGEDNEQFF. The chain uses TRBV6-5 and TRBJ2-1; D is ambiguous. V was cut by 6 bases and J by 5 bases, with 14 bases left in between. Germline-derived CDR1 and CDR2 are MNHEY and SVGAGI. This CDR3 contains 14 residues.

V gene TRBV13 combines with J gene TRBJ1-2; D is undetermined. The CDR3 loop spans 12 amino acids. The germline CDR1 and CDR2 sequences are PRHDT and FYEKMQ (reference sequence). Trimming cost V 4 bases and J 4 bases, with 7 bases left between them. Written as DNA, the CDR3 is TGTGCCAGCAGCTCCCCGGGCTATGGCTACACCTTC. Residues: CASSSPGYGYTF.

The J gene is TRBJ2-1, the V gene TRBV6-5; D may be TRBD1 (6 bases). The CDR3 sequence is 15 residues long. Germline CDR1 reads MNHEY; CDR2 reads SVGAGI. Trimming shortened V by 6 bases and J by 6 bases, and 18 bases separated the two germline ends. CDR3 sequence: CASRQGTGLGNEQFF. The CDR3 coding sequence is TGTGCCAGCAGGCAGGGGACGGGTCTAGGCAATGAGCAGTTCTTC.

This chain connects TRBV4-3 to TRBJ2-7; D may be TRBD2 (6 bases). The CDR3 is 16 residues long. Trimming pared 6 bases from V and 0 bases from J, leaving 18 bases between. Germline V gene sequence: CDR1 LGHNA, CDR2 YSLEER. The CDR3 reads CASSLSTGDFSYEQYF. The CDR3, as DNA: TGCGCCAGCAGTCTTTCCACGGGGGATTTCTCCTACGAGCAGTACTTC.

This clonotype was detected only a few times. CDR3 amino acids: CASSSDGGRSYEQYF. The CDR3 nucleotides are TGTGCCAGCAGTTCAGACGGAGGTCGCTCCTACGAGCAGTACTTC. The chain joins TRBV27 to TRBJ2-7, with D possibly TRBD2 on 5 matching bases. Germline V gene data show CDR1 as MNHEY and CDR2 as SMNVEV (reference sequence). V was clipped by 4 bases and J by 0 bases, with 13 bases between them. The CDR3 runs to 15 residues.

This sequence joins TRBV11-2 and TRBJ2-3; D might be TRBD2 (6 bases). V was clipped by 3 bases and J by 4 bases, with 20 bases between them. CDR1 is SGHAT and CDR2 is FQNNGV in the germline V gene. The CDR3 is made up of 17 amino acids. Here the CDR3 DNA reads TGTGCCAGCAGCTTCCTGGGAGGTGGGAGTGTCGCAGATACGCAGTATTTT. It translates to CASSFLGGGSVADTQYF.

The CDR3: CASRDTSRSGANVLTF. The CDR3 DNA sequence: TGTGCCAGCCGGGACACTTCCCGCTCTGGGGCCAACGTCCTGACTTTC. The chain recombines TRBV7-9 with TRBJ2-6; D is possibly TRBD1 (6 bases). The germline V gene encodes CDR1 SEHNR and CDR2 FQNEAQ (reference sequence). V was pared by 8 bases and J by 0 bases, with 14 bases between. This CDR3 has 16 amino acids.

About this clonotype: This clone may be a read error of a much larger clone one base away. The chain joins TRBV13 to TRBJ2-1, with TRBD2 identical over 12 bases. CDR3 size: 15 residues. V lost 4 bases and J lost 9; bases outside the gene matches: 7. From germline, CDR1 is PRHDT and CDR2 FYEKMQ (reference sequence). The CDR3: CASSSWTSGMSEQFF. CDR3 nucleotide sequence: TGTGCCAGCAGCTCTTGGACTAGCGGGATGAGTGAGCAGTTCTTC.

This chain uses TRBV19 with TRBJ1-4, with 7 bases that match TRBD1. The germline V gene encodes CDR1 LNHDA and CDR2 SQIVND (reference sequence). The ends lost 5 bases at V and 5 bases at J; junction bases unmatched: 8. The CDR3 spans 15 residues. CDR3 in amino acids: CASSPRDSRNEKLFF. In nucleotides, the CDR3 is TGTGCCAGTAGTCCACGGGACAGCAGGAATGAAAAACTGTTTTTT.

The gene calls are TRBV28 and TRBJ1-5; D uncertain. The V end was cut by 2 bases, the J end by 0 bases, with 8 bases between. CDR1 and CDR2 from the germline V gene are MDHEN and SYDVKM. The CDR3 extends over 15 amino acids. The chain's CDR3 is CASSLREHSNQPQHF. CDR3 nucleotides: TGTGCCAGCAGTTTAAGGGAGCATAGCAATCAGCCCCAGCATTTT.

This clonotype was seen just once. This chain uses TRBV27 with TRBJ1-5; D is undetermined. The CDR3 is 13 residues long. From germline, CDR1 is MNHEY and CDR2 SMNVEV (reference sequence). Trimming removed 5 bases at V and 9 bases at J, with 14 bases between. The CDR3 protein is CASSPSPVLPQHF. The CDR3, as DNA: TGTGCCAGCAGTCCTTCACCTGTCTTGCCCCAGCATTTT.

This clonotype was observed once. V usage is TRBV14 and J usage is TRBJ2-1; no reliable D call. Germline CDR1 reads SGHDN; CDR2 reads FVKESK. CDR3 length: 13 residues. V was cut by 0 bases and J by 6 bases, with 6 bases left in between. The CDR3 DNA reads as TGTGCCAGCAGCCAAGATTACGGCAATGAGCAGTTCTTC. This codes for CASSQDYGNEQFF.

The rearrangement uses TRBV7-3 and TRBJ2-1; 8 nucleotides agree with TRBD2. The CDR3 has 13 residues. The V and J ends lost 6 bases and 8 bases, in that order; junction bases with no gene match: 6. CDR1 is SGHTA, CDR2 FQGTGA, per germline. The CDR3: CASSLSGIDEQFF. CDR3 bases: TGTGCCAGCAGTCTTAGCGGGATAGATGAGCAGTTCTTC.

This clonotype was counted between two and nine times. The rearrangement uses TRBV7-3 and TRBJ2-7, with D hard to call. This CDR3 spans 13 amino acids. V lost 0 bases and J 5 bases, leaving 8 bases between the germline ends. The germline CDR1 and CDR2 sequences are SGHTA and FQGTGA. DNA for the CDR3: TGTGCCAGCAGCTTAACGGTTAAGCACGAGCAGTACTTC. Protein sequence: CASSLTVKHEQYF. Full variable domain (outside the CDR3, taken from reference TRBV7-3 and TRBJ2-7): GAGVSQTPSNKVTEKGKYVELRCDPISGHTALYWYRQSLGQGPEFLIYFQGTGAADDSGLPNDRFFAVRPEGSVSTLKIQRTERGDSAVYLCASSLTVKHEQYFGPGTRLTVT.

As DNA, the CDR3 is TGTGCCAGCAGTGCCTCCACGGGGGACCAGTACTTC. It is translated as CASSASTGDQYF. The chain employs TRBV27 and TRBJ2-5, with D possibly matching TRBD2 (6 bases). V was pared by 5 bases and J by 10 bases, with 14 bases between. This CDR3 region has 12 residues. CDR1 and CDR2 from the germline V gene are MNHEY and SMNVEV (reference sequence).

This clonotype showed up just once. The chain employs TRBV15 and TRBJ2-2; possibly TRBD1 for D (7 bases). CDR1 and CDR2 from the germline V gene are LNHNV and YYDKDF (reference sequence). The CDR3 runs 15 residues. Trimming took 5 bases from V and 4 from J, leaving 14 bases between them. CDR3 protein: CATSGGTEITGELFF. The CDR3 DNA sequence: TGTGCCACCAGCGGGGGGACAGAAATCACCGGGGAGCTGTTTTTT.

This chain links TRBV5-4 with TRBJ2-7; TRBD2 aligns across 7 bases. The CDR3 consists of 20 residues. Germline CDR1 SGHNT, CDR2 YYREEE (reference sequence). With V trimmed by 1 base and J by 0 bases, 19 bases remained unmatched. The CDR3 DNA reads as TGTGCCAGCAGCTTGCCGAAGAGTGGAACCCTAGCGGAGAGCTCCTACGAGCAGTACTTC. Protein sequence: CASSLPKSGTLAESSYEQYF.

The chain uses TRBV3-1 and TRBJ2-1; D is unclear. The ends were cut back, 8 bases at V and 6 bases at J, with 8 bases in the middle. The length of the CDR3 is 11 residues. From germline, CDR1 is LGHDT and CDR2 YNNKEL (reference sequence). The CDR3 DNA follows: TGTGCCAGCTTCTCAGGCAATGAGCAGTTCTTC. Translation gives CASFSGNEQFF.

The V and J genes are TRBV14 and TRBJ2-1; the D gene is possibly TRBD2 (6 bases). CDR1 SGHDN and CDR2 FVKESK come from the germline V gene. CDR3 length: 15 residues. V dropped 5 bases and J dropped 1 base, with 12 bases sitting between them. The CDR3 DNA is TGTGCCAGCAGCGCCCGGGAGTCGTCCTACAATGAGCAGTTCTTC. Protein sequence: CASSARESSYNEQFF.